This T cell receptor beta chain was sequenced for a study of cytomegalovirus exposure and HLA in healthy donors. The overall study: A prior study identified 110 million or so unique TCR beta sequences from 200 million or so T cells. As released early, the data held about 85 million unique TCRs from HLA-typed donors.

Primers for the PCR totalled 60 Vbeta and 13 Jbeta. Using immunoSEQ multiplex PCR, the repertoire was profiled, and TCRdb retains in-frame clones only, with some absent. The table has about 150,000 clones, over 70% seen once. This CDR3 has 14 residues. Germline V gene lookup returns CDR1 MDHEN and CDR2 SYDVKM. V was shortened by 4 bases and J by 10 bases, with 17 bases between the two germline ends. With regard to this clone: Its antigen is unknown.

Findings and limits, study-wide: The study listed 150 to 200 cytomegalovirus-associated TCR beta chains. In a later analysis, across HLA loci, associated TCR counts were highest for DRB1, lowest for HLA-C.

What was sequenced was PBMCs. The source is a man aged 25 to 40 in good health and CMV-seropositive. The chain links TRBV28 to TRBJ1-5; perhaps TRBD1 as D (6 bases). CDR3 loop: CASSSQGRHTPQHF. For the CDR3, the DNA is TGTGCCAGCAGTTCACAGGGAAGACACACACCCCAGCATTTT.